Presented here are 31 T cell receptor beta chains from one specimen sequenced in a study of blood T cell repertoires in COVID-19. Assay used: immunoSEQ multiplex PCR; TCRdb lists only in-frame clones, some missing. The sample records about 430,000 clones, about 88% being singletons. Material: PBMCs or T cells enriched from blood (not recorded which). These receptor sequences come from a woman aged 18-30 years who had been exposed to COVID-19.

In DNA form, the CDR3 reads TGTGCCACCTCGAGTCCGGGACAGGGGAATTCACCCCTCCACTTT. Translated: CATSSPGQGNSPLHF. The rearrangement uses TRBV13 and TRBJ1-6; TRBD1 aligns across 10 bases. The CDR3 has 15 amino acids. J gave up 7 bases and V 10 bases, and 10 bases lay outside the gene matches. Germline V gives CDR1 PRHDT, CDR2 FYEKMQ (reference sequence).

The CDR3 loop reads CASSSPPVSEEELFF. CDR3 nucleotides: TGTGCCAGCAGCTCCCCCCCGGTCTCTGAGGAGGAGCTGTTTTTT. V and J are TRBV11-2 and TRBJ2-2, with D unresolved. Trimming left V 4 bases short and J 10 bases short, with 19 bases between. This CDR3 is 15 amino acids long. Germline CDR1 and CDR2: SGHAT and FQNNGV.

The CDR3: CASSLYGQGGYNEQFF. CDR3 bases: TGTGCCAGCAGTTTATACGGACAGGGGGGCTACAATGAGCAGTTCTTC. The rearrangement uses TRBV27 and TRBJ2-1; 10 bases fit TRBD1. Germline CDR1 MNHEY, CDR2 SMNVEV (reference sequence). The CDR3 covers 16 residues. Trimming at V came to 1 base and at J to 3 bases, leaving 3 bases not matched to a gene.

The chain links TRBV9 to TRBJ2-5; possible D gene TRBD2, 6 bases. V lost 0 bases to trimming and J lost 0 bases, with 9 bases between them. CDR1 SGDLS and CDR2 YYNGEE come from the germline V gene. This CDR3 spans 15 amino acids. Here the CDR3 DNA reads TGTGCCAGCAGCGTAGTGGGGGGACACCAAGAGACCCAGTACTTC. Residues: CASSVVGGHQETQYF. The whole variable domain, filled in from reference TRBV9 and TRBJ2-5, reads DSGVTQTPKHLITATGQRVTLRCSPRSGDLSVYWYQQSLDQGLQFLIQYYNGEERAKGNILERFSAQQFPDLHSELNLSSLELGDSALYFCASSVVGGHQETQYFGPGTRLLVL.

This clone has a single count. The chain is built from TRBV4-3 and TRBJ1-1; no clear D. The ends were cut back, 1 base at V and 1 base at J, with 7 bases in the middle. Per the germline V gene, CDR1 is LGHNA and CDR2 is YSLEER. The CDR3 runs to 14 residues. CDR3 in amino acids: CASSQAIGNTEAFF. CDR3 DNA sequence: TGCGCCAGCAGCCAAGCAATCGGGAACACTGAAGCTTTCTTT.

The rearrangement uses TRBV5-1 and TRBJ1-4, with 7 bases identical to TRBD1. V trimming: 4 bases; J trimming: 1 base; junction bases outside the gene matches: 4. In germline, CDR1 is SGHRS, CDR2 YFSETQ. The CDR3 contains 15 residues. CDR3 protein: CASSPRTGTNEKLFF. Written as DNA, the CDR3 is TGCGCCAGCAGCCCCCGGACAGGAACTAATGAAAAACTGTTTTTT.

The gene calls are TRBV21-1 and TRBJ2-1; the D call in the table, TRBD2, was not verified against the DNA. TRBV21-1 is given as a pseudogene. The CDR3 covers 18 residues. The CDR3 region is CASSKRGTSGSVGNEQFF. The CDR3 coding sequence is TGTGCCAGCAGCAAAAGAGGGACTAGCGGGAGCGTAGGCAATGAGCAGTTCTTC.

The genes are TRBV18 and TRBJ1-5; 7 bases are a match to TRBD1. Germline V gives CDR1 KGHSH, CDR2 LQKENI. The length of the CDR3 is 15 residues. The trim removed 2 bases at V and 5 bases at J, leaving 6 bases unmatched. DNA for the CDR3: TGTGCCAGCTCACCAGCGGGACAGCCCCATCAGCCCCAGCATTTT. Protein sequence: CASSPAGQPHQPQHF.

The J gene is TRBJ2-7, the V gene TRBV18, with TRBD1 identical over 8 bases. The germline V gene encodes CDR1 KGHSH and CDR2 LQKENI. V was clipped by 3 bases and J by 4 bases; unmatched bases: 11. The CDR3 length is 16 residues. CDR3 in DNA: TGTGCCAGCTCACCCAGACAGGGGACGAGGAGATACGAGCAGTACTTC. It is translated as CASSPRQGTRRYEQYF.

The J gene is TRBJ2-3, the V gene TRBV4-1; 12 nucleotides line up with TRBD2. Germline CDR1 and CDR2: MGHRA and YSYEKL. The CDR3 extends over 16 amino acids. V was pared by 2 bases and J by 0 bases, with 0 bases of the junction left unmatched. CDR3 loop: CASSQLAGGSTDTQYF. CDR3 nucleotide sequence: TGCGCCAGCAGCCAACTAGCGGGGGGGAGCACAGATACGCAGTATTTT.

The CDR3 bases are TGTGCCAGCAGCTCGGGACTAGCAGAGACCCAGTACTTC. Amino acids: CASSSGLAETQYF. This chain links TRBV7-2 with TRBJ2-5; 9 bases map to TRBD2. Germline CDR1 reads SGHTA; CDR2 reads FQGNSA. The CDR3 runs to 13 residues. The J segment lost 4 bases and the V segment lost 4 bases, leaving 1 base of the junction unmatched. The whole variable domain, filled in from reference TRBV7-2 and TRBJ2-5, reads GAGVSQSPSNKVTEKGKDVELRCDPISGHTALYWYRQSLGQGLEFLIYFQGNSAPDKSGLPSDRFSAERTGGSVSTLTIQRTQQEDSAVYLCASSSGLAETQYFGPGTRLLVL.

The chain combines TRBV27 with TRBJ2-1; 10 bases are a match to TRBD2. V shed 6 bases and J 8 bases; nucleotides not matched to a gene: 10. The length of the CDR3 is 15 residues. CDR1 and CDR2 from the germline V gene are MNHEY and SMNVEV (reference sequence). The CDR3 sequence: CASSQRGGRLDEQFF. Written as DNA, the CDR3 is TGTGCCAGCAGCCAGCGGGGGGGTCGATTAGATGAGCAGTTCTTC.

The chain couples TRBV5-1 to TRBJ2-7; tentatively, D is TRBD2 (7 bases). The length of the CDR3 is 12 residues. Trimming cost V 4 bases and J 6 bases, with 11 bases left between them. Germline CDR1 and CDR2: SGHRS and YFSETQ. CDR3 residues: CASSLGGGEQYF. The DNA for the CDR3 is TGCGCCAGCAGCCTGGGAGGGGGCGAGCAGTACTTC. The whole variable domain, remainder taken from reference TRBV5-1 and TRBJ2-7, is KAGVTQTPRYLIKTRGQQVTLSCSPISGHRSVSWYQQTPGQGLQFLFEYFSETQRNKGNFPGRFSGRQFSNSRSEMNVSTLELGDSALYLCASSLGGGEQYFGPGTRLTVT.

The chain couples TRBV11-2 to TRBJ2-2, with D perhaps TRBD2 (6 bases). The CDR3 spans 17 residues. From germline, CDR1 is SGHAT and CDR2 FQNNGV. The germline V and J ends were trimmed by 5 bases and 2 bases, with 18 bases remaining between them. The CDR3 sequence: CASSASRRTTNTGELFF. CDR3 DNA sequence: TGTGCCAGCAGCGCGAGCCGTCGGACTACCAACACCGGGGAGCTGTTTTTT. The variable domain in full, with the rest retrieved from reference TRBV11-2 and TRBJ2-2, is EAGVAQSPRYKIIEKRQSVAFWCNPISGHATLYWYQQILGQGPKLLIQFQNNGVVDDSQLPKDRFSAERLKGVDSTLKIQPAKLEDSAVYLCASSASRRTTNTGELFFGEGSRLTVL.

V usage is TRBV6-5 and J usage is TRBJ1-6, with 7 bases lining up with TRBD1. Trimming at V came to 5 bases and at J to 10 bases, leaving 8 bases not matched to a gene. This CDR3 region has 14 residues. CDR1 MNHEY and CDR2 SVGAGI come from the germline V gene. CDR3 amino acids: CASSPGDSGSPLHF. CDR3 bases: TGTGCCAGCAGTCCGGGGGACAGCGGGTCACCCCTCCACTTT.

CDR3 region: CASSPQGLAGSSSYNEQFF. The CDR3 bases are TGTGCCAGCAGTCCCCAAGGACTAGCGGGGTCGTCCTCCTACAATGAGCAGTTCTTC. V and J are TRBV6-4 and TRBJ2-1; 12 bases fit TRBD2. CDR3 size: 19 residues. From germline, CDR1 is MRHNA and CDR2 SNTAGT. V lost 5 bases, J lost 0 bases, and 11 bases stayed unmatched.

For the CDR3, the DNA is TGTGCCAGCAGTCAACTGGACAGGGGGCGATACGAGCAGTACTTC. It encodes CASSQLDRGRYEQYF. The V and J genes are TRBV28 and TRBJ2-7; TRBD1 matches at 11 bases. Losses at the gene ends were 5 bases for V and 4 bases for J; bases not matched to a gene: 7. CDR1 is MDHEN, CDR2 SYDVKM, per germline. The CDR3 is made up of 15 amino acids. The full variable domain, its missing parts supplied by reference TRBV28 and TRBJ2-7, is DVKVTQSSRYLVKRTGEKVFLECVQDMDHENMFWYRQDPGLGLRLIYFSYDVKMKEKGDIPEGYSVSREKKERFSLILESASTNQTSMYLCASSQLDRGRYEQYFGPGTRLTVT.

V usage is TRBV19 and J usage is TRBJ2-1; TRBD1 matches 8 bases. The V and J ends lost 6 bases and 7 bases, in that order; junction bases with no gene match: 5. CDR3 length equals 13 residues. The germline V gene has CDR1 LNHDA and CDR2 SQIVND (reference sequence). DNA of the CDR3: TGTGCCAGTAGCAGGACAGGGAGAAATGAGCAGTTCTTC. Protein product: CASSRTGRNEQFF.

CDR3: CASSPGSGEYNEQFF. DNA of the CDR3: TGTGCCAGCAGTCCTGGTAGCGGGGAGTACAATGAGCAGTTCTTC. The chain recombines TRBV7-2 with TRBJ2-1, with 8 bases that match TRBD2. The CDR3 has 15 amino acids. With V trimmed by 6 bases and J by 4 bases, 8 bases remained unmatched. CDR1 is SGHTA and CDR2 is FQGNSA in the germline V gene.

This chain connects TRBV7-2 to TRBJ2-1, with a possible D match to TRBD2 (7 bases). V lost 5 bases and J lost 3, with 20 bases in between. Germline values: CDR1 SGHTA, CDR2 FQGNSA. CDR3 length: 17 amino acids. CDR3 protein: CASSPPVGGAGYNEQFF. The CDR3 region has the DNA TGTGCCAGCAGCCCTCCGGTGGGGGGGGCGGGCTACAATGAGCAGTTCTTC.

As DNA, the CDR3 is TGTGCCAGCAGTAGCGAGGACAGGGGCACCTACGAGCAGTACTTC. This encodes CASSSEDRGTYEQYF. This chain uses TRBV25-1 with TRBJ2-7, with TRBD1 matching 9 bases. The germline V gene encodes CDR1 MGHDK and CDR2 SYGVNS. V dropped 5 bases and J dropped 2; count of bases not matched to a gene: 7. The CDR3 length is 15 residues.

V and J are TRBV7-2 and TRBJ1-1; D might be TRBD1 (5 bases). CDR3 length equals 14 residues. V was pared by 5 bases and J by 0 bases, with 10 bases between. Per germline, CDR1 SGHTA and CDR2 FQGNSA. As DNA, the CDR3 is TGTGCCAGCAGCGTAGGACAAATGAACACTGAAGCTTTCTTT. Its protein product is CASSVGQMNTEAFF.

The chain recombines TRBV28 with TRBJ2-7; D possibly corresponds to TRBD2 (5 bases). Germline CDR1 is MDHEN and CDR2 is SYDVKM. The CDR3 is 15 amino acids. V was shortened by 8 bases and J by 2 bases, with 19 bases between the two germline ends. This CDR3 reads CASGPEGDGTYEQYF. The CDR3 DNA reads TGTGCCAGCGGCCCAGAGGGTGACGGGACCTACGAGCAGTACTTC.

CDR3 in amino acids: CASSAPTSGTLGFAYEQYF. CDR3 bases: TGTGCCAGCAGCGCCCCGACTAGCGGGACCTTAGGATTTGCCTACGAGCAGTACTTC. The J gene is TRBJ2-7, the V gene TRBV6-2 or TRBV6-3; the match to TRBD2 covers 11 bases. Germline lookup yields CDR1 MNHEY and CDR2 SVGEGT. The junction had 18 bases not matched to a gene; V was cut back by 6 bases and J by 2 bases. The CDR3 has 19 residues.

This sequence joins TRBV28 and TRBJ1-5, with D possibly TRBD1 on 5 matching bases. The CDR3 extends over 15 amino acids. V was clipped by 6 bases and J by 0 bases, with 12 bases between them. CDR1 is MDHEN, CDR2 SYDVKM, per germline. The CDR3 coding sequence is TGTGCCAGCAGGGGGCTTACTAATAGCAATCAGCCCCAGCATTTT. It yields the protein CASRGLTNSNQPQHF.

J is TRBJ2-1 and V is TRBV14; possible D gene TRBD1, 6 bases. This CDR3 region has 14 residues. Germline V gene data show CDR1 as SGHDN and CDR2 as FVKESK. Trimming removed 1 base from V and 6 bases from J, with 10 bases in between. The chain's CDR3 is CASSQAIGGNEQFF. The CDR3 DNA follows: TGTGCCAGCAGCCAAGCGATAGGGGGCAATGAGCAGTTCTTC.

The sample holds a few counts of this clone. V usage is TRBV24-1 and J usage is TRBJ1-1; D gene ambiguous. Germline assignment: CDR1 KGHDR and CDR2 SFDVKD. The CDR3 runs to 16 residues. Trimming cost V 2 bases and J 0 bases, with 12 bases left between them. As DNA, the CDR3 is TGTGCCACCAGTGATTCAAAACGCGGGATGAACACTGAAGCTTTCTTT. It codes for CATSDSKRGMNTEAFF.

This clone was observed a handful of times. V is TRBV28 and J is TRBJ2-1; D might be TRBD1 (6 bases). Between the trimmed V and J ends, which lost 8 bases and 4 bases, there was a span of 15 bases. Germline CDR1 and CDR2: MDHEN and SYDVKM. The CDR3 contains 14 residues. The CDR3 spells CASAGTKEYNEQFF. The CDR3 DNA reads as TGTGCCAGCGCCGGGACAAAGGAATACAATGAGCAGTTCTTC.

On this clone itself: Within the sample, other DNA sequences also encode this same CDR3. V usage is TRBV27 and J usage is TRBJ2-7, with 15 bases lining up with TRBD2. Losses at the gene ends were 4 bases for V and 5 bases for J; bases not matched to a gene: 3. CDR3 length: 15 amino acids. Looked up from germline, CDR1 is MNHEY and CDR2 is SMNVEV (reference sequence). The CDR3 spells CASSSGTSGRNEQYF. CDR3 DNA: TGTGCCAGCAGTTCAGGGACTAGCGGGAGGAACGAGCAGTACTTC.

The rearrangement links TRBV29-1 to TRBJ2-7; perhaps TRBD1 as D (6 bases). CDR1 SQVTM and CDR2 ANQGSEA come from the germline V gene. The length of the CDR3 is 13 residues. V was pared by 6 bases and J by 0 bases, with 12 bases between. Here the CDR3 reads CSVRQDLSYEQYF. CDR3 nucleotide sequence: TGCAGCGTGCGACAGGACCTCTCCTACGAGCAGTACTTC.

This clone was detected once. This rearrangement joins TRBV28 to TRBJ1-4; TRBD1 matches 7 bases. There are 14 residues in the CDR3. V trimming: 4 bases; J trimming: 5 bases; junction bases outside the gene matches: 4. The germline gives CDR1 MDHEN, CDR2 SYDVKM. The CDR3 reads CASSSGTENEKLFF. In DNA form, the CDR3 reads TGTGCCAGCAGTTCCGGGACAGAGAATGAAAAACTGTTTTTT.